This is a list of T cell receptor beta chains from one sample in a study of Ad26.COV2.S vaccination and SARS-CoV-2 variants. TCRdb's table, derived via immunoSEQ multiplex PCR, lists solely in-frame clones and lacks some. The table records hundreds of thousands of clones, roughly nine tenths of them present only once. This material consisted of peripheral blood, taken in a trial of Ad26.COV2.S vaccine versus placebo. All receptors derive from a person aged 18-60 years who received the Ad26.COV2.S COVID-19 vaccine or a placebo. Each CDR3 is given with its conserved first and last residue. D genes are given only for firm matches. Size is stated for part of the rows, as once, few or many counts, or as a class when the clone is expanded.

>once|TRBJ2-1|-|TRBV11-2
CASSQRKTVTYNEQFF
TGTGCCAGCAGCCAGAGAAAGACAGTTACCTACAATGAGCAGTTCTTC
>-|TRBJ1-1|-|TRBV4-2
CASSLSRGGGMNTEAFF
TGTGCCAGCAGCCTGAGCCGTGGGGGCGGGATGAACACTGAAGCTTTCTTT
>once|TRBJ2-7|-|TRBV4-2
CASSHLGQAYEQYF
TGTGCCAGCAGCCACCTGGGACAAGCCTACGAGCAGTACTTC
>-|TRBJ2-7|TRBD2|TRBV3-1/TRBV3-2
CASSQAWEGTYEQYF
TGTGCCAGCAGCCAGGCCTGGGAGGGCACCTACGAGCAGTACTTC
>-|TRBJ2-3|-|TRBV6-5
CASRGAQPDTQYF
TGTGCCAGCAGAGGGGCCCAGCCCGATACGCAGTATTTT
>-|TRBJ2-5|TRBD1|TRBV30
CAWSSGQQETQYF
TGTGCCTGGAGCTCGGGACAGCAAGAGACCCAGTACTTC
>-|TRBJ2-4|-|TRBV5-6
CASSLGDIQYF
TGTGCCAGCAGCTTGGGGGACATTCAGTACTTC
>-|TRBJ2-2|TRBD2|TRBV7-2
CASSARAGGLTGELFF
TGTGCCAGCAGCGCTAGAGCGGGGGGCCTCACCGGGGAGCTGTTTTTT
>-|TRBJ1-1|TRBD1|TRBV15
CATSRRDSEAFF
TGTGCCACCAGCAGACGGGACAGCGAAGCTTTCTTT
>-|TRBJ2-3|-|TRBV4-2
CASSHTGLGGRTDTQYF
TGTGCCAGCAGCCACACAGGGCTGGGGGGTCGAACGGATACGCAGTATTTT
>-|TRBJ2-4|-|TRBV12-3/TRBV12-4
CASSLTRGNIQYF
TGTGCCAGCAGTTTGACAAGGGGAAACATTCAGTACTTC
>-|TRBJ2-5|-|TRBV12-3/TRBV12-4
CASSFGLDGTQYF
TGTGCCAGCAGTTTTGGACTGGACGGTACCCAGTACTTC
>once|TRBJ2-5|TRBD2|TRBV12-3/TRBV12-4
CASSFLAEETQYF
TGTGCCAGCAGTTTTCTAGCGGAAGAGACCCAGTACTTC
>-|TRBJ2-7|TRBD2|TRBV30
CAFSGGDYEQYF
TGTGCCTTTAGCGGGGGGGACTACGAGCAGTACTTC
>-|TRBJ2-2|TRBD2|TRBV7-9
CASSLGSSSGMDTGELFF
TGTGCCAGCAGCTTAGGTAGTAGTAGCGGGATGGACACCGGGGAGCTGTTTTTT
>-|TRBJ2-7|-|TRBV23-1
CASSQSAVNYEQYF
TGCGCCAGCAGTCAATCGGCGGTTAACTACGAGCAGTACTTC
>-|TRBJ1-5|-|TRBV4-2
CASSQGVWAPLGQPQHF
TGTGCCAGCAGCCAAGGGGTTTGGGCTCCTCTCGGTCAGCCCCAGCATTTT
>few|TRBJ1-5|-|TRBV4-1
CASSPSNQPQHF
TGCGCCAGCAGCCCTAGCAATCAGCCCCAGCATTTT
>-|TRBJ1-2|TRBD1|TRBV4-2
CASSQAGTGNFYGYTF
TGTGCCAGCAGCCAGGCCGGGACAGGGAATTTCTATGGCTACACCTTC
>-|TRBJ2-1|TRBD1|TRBV27
CASSLGTGGVNEQFF
TGTGCCAGCAGTTTAGGGACAGGGGGAGTCAATGAGCAGTTCTTC
>few|TRBJ2-7|-|TRBV18
CASSPADGPYEQYF
TGTGCCAGCTCACCCGCAGACGGACCCTACGAGCAGTACTTC
>-|TRBJ1-5|TRBD1|TRBV27
CASRPTGGSNQPQHF
TGTGCCAGCAGACCGACAGGGGGTAGCAATCAGCCCCAGCATTTT
>-|TRBJ2-7|-|TRBV2
CASSNRDGTPREQYF
TGTGCCAGCAGCAACCGGGACGGGACCCCGAGGGAGCAGTACTTC
>-|TRBJ2-5|-|TRBV11-2
CASSLPRKETQYF
TGTGCCAGCAGCTTACCCCGGAAAGAGACCCAGTACTTC
>-|TRBJ2-2|-|TRBV7-2
CASSLGVAGFTGELFF
TGTGCCAGCAGCTTAGGTGTCGCGGGGTTCACCGGGGAGCTGTTTTTT
>-|TRBJ1-1|-|TRBV5-4
CASSLSSGIDTEAFF
TGTGCCAGCAGCTTGTCCTCAGGGATAGACACTGAAGCTTTCTTT
>-|TRBJ1-5|-|TRBV5-1
CASSGGVGQPQHF
TGCGCCAGCAGCGGGGGGGTCGGGCAGCCCCAGCATTTT
>-|TRBJ2-7|TRBD1|TRBV18
CASSRGTGGYEQYF
TGTGCCAGCTCACGCGGGACAGGAGGCTACGAGCAGTACTTC
>-|TRBJ1-1|TRBD1|TRBV7-9
CASSLDRGATEAFF
TGTGCCAGCAGCTTAGACAGGGGAGCTACTGAAGCTTTCTTT